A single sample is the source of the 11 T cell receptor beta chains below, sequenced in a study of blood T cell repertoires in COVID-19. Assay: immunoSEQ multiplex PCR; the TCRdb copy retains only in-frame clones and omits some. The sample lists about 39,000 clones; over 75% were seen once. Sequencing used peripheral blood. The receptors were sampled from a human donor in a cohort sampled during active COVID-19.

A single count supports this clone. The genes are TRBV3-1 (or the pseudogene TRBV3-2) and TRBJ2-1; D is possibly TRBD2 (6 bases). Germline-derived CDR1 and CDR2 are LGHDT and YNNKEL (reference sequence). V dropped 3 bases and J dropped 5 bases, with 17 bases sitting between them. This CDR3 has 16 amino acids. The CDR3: CASSQRGAGVNNEQFF. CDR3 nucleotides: TGTGCCAGCAGCCAGCGCGGGGCGGGCGTCAACAATGAGCAGTTCTTC.

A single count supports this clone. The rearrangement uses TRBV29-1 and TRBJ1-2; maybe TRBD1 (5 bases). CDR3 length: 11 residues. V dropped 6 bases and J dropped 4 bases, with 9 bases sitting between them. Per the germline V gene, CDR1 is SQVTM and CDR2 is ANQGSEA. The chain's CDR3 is CSVGGTYGYTF. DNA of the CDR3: TGCAGCGTGGGAGGGACCTATGGCTACACCTTC.

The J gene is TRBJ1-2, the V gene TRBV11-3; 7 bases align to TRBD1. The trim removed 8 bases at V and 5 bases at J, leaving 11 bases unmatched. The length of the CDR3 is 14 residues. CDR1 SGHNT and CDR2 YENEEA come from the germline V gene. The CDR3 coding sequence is TGTGCCAGCTCCCCGACGGCAGGGGGGTATGGCTACACCTTC. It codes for CASSPTAGGYGYTF.

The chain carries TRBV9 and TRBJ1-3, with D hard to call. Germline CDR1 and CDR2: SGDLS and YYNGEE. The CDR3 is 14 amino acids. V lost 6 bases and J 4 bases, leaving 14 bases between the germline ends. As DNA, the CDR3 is TGTGCCAGCAATGAGGGTAACTCCGGAAACACCATATATTTT. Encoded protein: CASNEGNSGNTIYF.

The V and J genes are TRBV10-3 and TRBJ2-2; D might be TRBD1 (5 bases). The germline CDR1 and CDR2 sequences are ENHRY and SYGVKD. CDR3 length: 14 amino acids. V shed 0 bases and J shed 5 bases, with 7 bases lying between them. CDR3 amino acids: CAISESAGTGELFF. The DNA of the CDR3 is TGTGCCATCAGTGAGTCAGCAGGGACCGGGGAGCTGTTTTTT.

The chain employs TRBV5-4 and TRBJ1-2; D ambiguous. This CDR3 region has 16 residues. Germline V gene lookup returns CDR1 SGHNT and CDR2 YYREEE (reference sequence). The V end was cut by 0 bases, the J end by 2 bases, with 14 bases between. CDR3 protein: CASSLAGLPGNYGYTF. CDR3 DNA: TGTGCCAGCAGCTTGGCTGGCCTCCCGGGGAACTATGGCTACACCTTC.

The DNA for the CDR3 is TGCGCCAGCAGCCAACCGTTTTCAGGAGGCTTCAACGAGCAGTACTTC. Translating gives CASSQPFSGGFNEQYF. The V gene is TRBV4-1, the J gene TRBJ2-7; maybe TRBD2 (5 bases). Germline CDR1 is MGHRA and CDR2 is YSYEKL. V lost 2 bases, J lost 5 bases, and 19 bases lay in between. The CDR3 runs to 16 residues.

DNA for the CDR3: TGTGCCAGCAGTAGGCCTAGCGGGGAACAAGAGACCCAGTACTTC. Translated: CASSRPSGEQETQYF. J is TRBJ2-5 and V is TRBV5-4; TRBD2 aligns across 9 bases. Germline CDR1 reads SGHNT; CDR2 reads YYREEE (reference sequence). The CDR3 extends over 15 amino acids. The V and J ends lost 5 bases and 2 bases, in that order; junction bases with no gene match: 7.

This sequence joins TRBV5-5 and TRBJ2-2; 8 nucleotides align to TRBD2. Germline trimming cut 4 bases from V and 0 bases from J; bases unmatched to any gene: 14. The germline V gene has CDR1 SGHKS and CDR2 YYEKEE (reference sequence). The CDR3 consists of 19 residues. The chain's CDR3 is CASSPSLKAGATNTGELFF. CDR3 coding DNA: TGTGCCAGCAGCCCCAGTTTAAAAGCGGGAGCCACGAACACCGGGGAGCTGTTTTTT.

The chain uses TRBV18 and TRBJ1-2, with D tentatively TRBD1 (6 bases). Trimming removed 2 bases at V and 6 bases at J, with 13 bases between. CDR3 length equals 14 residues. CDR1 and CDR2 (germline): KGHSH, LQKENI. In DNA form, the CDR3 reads TGTGCCAGCTCACCAATGGGGGCTCTGGATGGCTACACCTTC. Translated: CASSPMGALDGYTF.

The CDR3 reads CASNPGGVDEQFF. The CDR3 nucleotides read TGTGCCAGCAATCCCGGAGGGGTTGATGAGCAGTTCTTC. The chain employs TRBV2 and TRBJ2-1; possible D gene TRBD2, 6 bases. Per the germline V gene, CDR1 is SNHLY and CDR2 is FYNNEI. This CDR3 contains 13 residues. V was shortened by 7 bases and J by 8 bases, with 15 bases between the two germline ends.